The entry below describes one TCR beta chain. Its antigen target is currently unknown. Germline and junction disagree at one end, which may indicate a read error. The CDR3 measures 14 amino acids from cysteine to phenylalanine. The retained sequence is limited to the CDR3, 42 bases, with the frame set at the first base. Based on the germline V gene, the CDR1 and CDR2 sequences are SGHRS and YFSETQ. Genomic DNA was isolated from the sorted cells so that the TCRbeta CDR3 region could be sequenced. The immunoSEQ Assay was used for sequencing of TCRbeta CDR3 regions. Imported from immuneACCESS, the table was reduced by TCRdb to in-frame sequences with V and J called. These copies leave out some clones; in studies compared against another copy, an unresolved V gene accounts for under half, and the cause of the remainder is not known. This sample lists about 100,000 clones; 90% were detected once. Approximately 0.34% of the sample comes from the top ten.

The data belong to a study of OX40 agonist ivuxolimab in advanced cancers. For context, the study as a whole: Ivuxolimab was an agonistic, fully human IgG2 monoclonal antibody directed against OX40 (CD134), a costimulatory receptor. Patients were allowed to have had prior anti-PD-1, anti-PD-L1 or anti-CTLA-4 therapy, and roughly two fifths of the dose-escalation patients had been treated with checkpoint inhibitors. Of the approximately 53 patients in dose escalation, about 20 had hepatocellular carcinoma, some 15 had melanoma, 9 had renal cell carcinoma and 9 had head and neck cancer. Peripheral TCRbeta sequencing aimed to test whether ivuxolimab altered TCR sequence diversity and caused clonal T-cell expansion. The dose-escalation cohort was almost 85% male with a mean age of 60 years, ranging from about 20 to 80. The paper describes the monotherapy dose-escalation part (N of about 50 patients) of the phase I trial of ivuxolimab. Intravenous ivuxolimab was administered to patients every 2 weeks at six dose levels: 0.01, 0.1, 0.3, 1.5, 3 and 10 mg/kg. Partial responses occurred in three dose-escalation patients, of whom one had hepatocellular carcinoma and two had cutaneous melanoma. What the work shows at the level of the full study, not this receptor alone: After ivuxolimab, CD8+ T cells had more expanded clones than CD4+ T cells on average. Low levels of normalized T-cell clonal expansion were also shown by some nonresponding patients. At doses from 0.1 to 3.0 mg/kg, clonal expansion was seen in both CD4+ and CD8+ blood T cells between baseline and week 6. Partial responders in the 0.1-3.0 mg/kg groups had among the lowest normalized peripheral clonal expansion, especially among CD8+ T cells. The antigen specificity of the peripheral T cells that underwent clonal expansion was not determined.

Patients with autoimmune disease history or receiving systemic immunosuppression were excluded from the trial. Peripheral blood for TCR sequencing was drawn from every dose cohort at baseline, at cycle 4 day 1 and at cycle 7 day 1. Samples were obtained from an open-label, multicenter, first-in-human phase I dose-escalation trial of ivuxolimab. Adults with locally advanced or metastatic melanoma, renal cell carcinoma, hepatocellular carcinoma or head and neck squamous cell carcinoma were enrolled in the trial. CD4+ and CD8+ T cells were sorted separately from peripheral blood before TCR sequencing.

The TCR was taken from an adult with an advanced solid tumor such as melanoma, head and neck, liver or kidney cancer. The chain is encoded by TRBV5-1 joined to TRBJ2-7, and 11 bases in between align with TRBD1. The sample was CD4+ or CD8+ T cells sorted from blood, taken in a trial of the OX40 agonist ivuxolimab. The CDR3 region: CASRLGQGDYEQYF. The nucleotide sequence is TGCGCCAGCAGATTGGGACAGGGGGACTACGAGCAGTACTTC.